This entry lists 18 T cell receptor beta chains sequenced from one sample in a study of human CD8 memory T cell subsets (TCRdb year 2020). Sequenced on a NextSeq 550. A Human TCR Profiling Kit was used to prepare UMI-labeled 5' RACE TCRbeta libraries. The reads underwent TCRdb reprocessing, giving one record for each CDR3 protein sequence and no DNA. The sample has roughly 4,200 distinct CDR3 sequences on record. 30% to 35% of the sample goes to the ten largest clones. Sequencing input: CD8+ effector memory T cells (TEM) sorted from PBMCs. Sample cell subset or site, as interpreted from the label and publication: effector memory CD8 T cells, CCR7- CD45RO+ CD95+. These receptors came from a human donor in good health.

The V gene is TRBV28, the J gene TRBJ1-1. The CDR3 has 15 amino acids. Germline V CDR1 and CDR2: MDHEN, SYDVKM. The CDR3 protein is CASSGRSRLNTEAFF. The entire variable domain, with the rest obtained from reference TRBV28 and TRBJ1-1, is as follows: DVKVTQSSRYLVKRTGEKVFLECVQDMDHENMFWYRQDPGLGLRLIYFSYDVKMKEKGDIPEGYSVSREKKERFSLILESASTNQTSMYLCASSGRSRLNTEAFFGQGTRLTVV.

The chain joins TRBV30 to TRBJ2-2; TCRdb selects TRBD2, and the lack of DNA leaves this call unchecked. Germline V gene sequence: CDR1 GTSNPN, CDR2 SVGIG (reference sequence). The CDR3 loop spans 15 amino acids. The CDR3 spells CAWSVLAGDTGELFF.

The chain couples TRBV4-2 to TRBJ1-1; the TCRdb call, TRBD1, lacks DNA for checking. CDR1 is LGHNA, CDR2 YNFKEQ, per germline. This CDR3 has 14 amino acids. The CDR3 protein is CASSPGALGTEAFF.

The CDR3 spells CASSASSGGGYNEQFF. The chain recombines TRBV6-4 with TRBJ2-1; TCRdb's assignment of TRBD2 cannot be checked, as there is no DNA. This CDR3 region has 16 residues. The germline CDR1 and CDR2 sequences are MRHNA and SNTAGT.

This clonotype is deemed medium-sized by its frequency. V and J are TRBV28 and TRBJ1-6. The CDR3 consists of 16 residues. Germline assignment: CDR1 MDHEN and CDR2 SYDVKM. This chain's CDR3 is CASSPAVDSVSSPLHF.

The chain recombines TRBV9 with TRBJ2-1; TCRdb lists TRBD2, though no DNA is available to test this call. This CDR3 has 16 residues. From germline, CDR1 is SGDLS and CDR2 YYNGEE. The CDR3 sequence is CASSGAGGTSPNEQFF.

The chain uses TRBV6-4 and TRBJ2-7; TCRdb designates TRBD2, a call that cannot be tested without DNA. This CDR3 is built from 14 residues. Germline-derived CDR1 and CDR2 are MRHNA and SNTAGT. The CDR3 spells CASSNGTASYEQYF.

The J gene is TRBJ2-3, the V gene TRBV6-1; the TRBD1 assignment by TCRdb is unverifiable without DNA. CDR3 length: 15 residues. Germline values: CDR1 MNHNS, CDR2 SASEGT. The CDR3 here is CASSPDLGGTDTQYF.

The J gene is TRBJ2-7, the V gene TRBV5-4; the TCRdb call, TRBD1, lacks DNA for checking. CDR3 length: 13 amino acids. Per germline, CDR1 SGHNT and CDR2 YYREEE (reference sequence). CDR3: CASSFAGGREQYF.

The chain carries TRBV12-3 or TRBV12-4 and TRBJ2-3; the D call from TCRdb, TRBD1, cannot be confirmed without DNA. The CDR3 runs to 12 residues. The CDR3 spells CASSQGAGTQYF.

The rearrangement joins TRBV19 to TRBJ1-4; the D call of TRBD1 rests on TCRdb alone, since no DNA is present to check it. Germline V CDR1 and CDR2: LNHDA, SQIVND (reference sequence). CDR3 length equals 15 residues. The CDR3 protein is CASQDGTGGSSKLFF.

This clonotype shows up as large by frequency. The V and J genes are TRBV18 and TRBJ2-1; checking the TCRdb D call of TRBD1 is not possible without DNA. The germline V gene encodes CDR1 KGHSH and CDR2 LQKENI. The CDR3 consists of 14 residues. CDR3 residues: CASSSTGYYNEQFF.

The chain links TRBV4-1 to TRBJ1-2; TCRdb's D gene call, TRBD1, goes unchecked for lack of DNA. Germline V gene data show CDR1 as MGHRA and CDR2 as YSYEKL. The CDR3 totals 15 residues. The CDR3 here is CASSPRDRDNYGYTF.

The J gene is TRBJ1-2, the V gene TRBV7-2. The CDR3 loop spans 14 amino acids. The V gene's germline CDR1 is SGHTA and CDR2 FQGNSA. CDR3: CASSLGAGKDGYTF.

This clonotype ranks as medium-sized in terms of frequency. V usage is TRBV2 and J usage is TRBJ2-7. This CDR3 comprises 14 residues. CDR1 and CDR2 from the germline V gene are SNHLY and FYNNEI. The CDR3 protein is CASSTSRHPYEQYF.

The V call is TRBV4-2, the J call TRBJ1-6; the D call from TCRdb, TRBD1, cannot be confirmed without DNA. Germline values: CDR1 LGHNA, CDR2 YNFKEQ. This CDR3 is 15 amino acids long. The CDR3 region is CASSQGQGDNSPLHF.

This chain connects TRBV28 to TRBJ2-7; checking the TCRdb D call of TRBD2 is not possible without DNA. There are 18 residues in the CDR3. Germline-derived CDR1 and CDR2 are MDHEN and SYDVKM. The CDR3 sequence: CASSTLGTSGRGFYEQYF.

The CDR3 protein is CASRAQGGSLGGYTF. The chain combines TRBV5-4 with TRBJ1-2. CDR1 is SGHNT and CDR2 is YYREEE in the germline V gene (reference sequence). There are 15 residues in the CDR3. The variable domain in full, with the rest retrieved from reference TRBV5-4 and TRBJ1-2, is ETGVTQSPTHLIKTRGQQVTLRCSSQSGHNTVSWYQQALGQGPQFIFQYYREEENGRGNFPPRFSGLQFPNYSSELNVNALELDDSALYLCASRAQGGSLGGYTFGSGTRLTVV.